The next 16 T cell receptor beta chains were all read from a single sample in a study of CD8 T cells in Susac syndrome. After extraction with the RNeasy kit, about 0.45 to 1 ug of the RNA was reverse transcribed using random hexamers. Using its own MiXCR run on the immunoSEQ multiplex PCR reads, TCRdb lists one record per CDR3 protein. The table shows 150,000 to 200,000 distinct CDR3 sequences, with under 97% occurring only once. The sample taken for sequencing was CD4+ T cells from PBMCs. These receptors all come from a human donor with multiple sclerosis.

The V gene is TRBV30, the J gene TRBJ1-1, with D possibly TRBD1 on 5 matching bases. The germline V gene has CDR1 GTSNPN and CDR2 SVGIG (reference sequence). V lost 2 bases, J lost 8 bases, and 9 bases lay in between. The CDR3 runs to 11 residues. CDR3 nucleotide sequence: TGTGCCTGGAGTTGGGGGAAGGAAGCTTTCTTT. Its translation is CAWSWGKEAFF.

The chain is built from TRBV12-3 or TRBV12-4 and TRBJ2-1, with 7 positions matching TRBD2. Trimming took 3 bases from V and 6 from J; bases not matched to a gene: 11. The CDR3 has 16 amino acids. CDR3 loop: CASSFTAGVTANEQFF. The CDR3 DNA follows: TGTGCCAGCAGTTTTACGGCGGGGGTCACGGCCAATGAGCAGTTCTTC.

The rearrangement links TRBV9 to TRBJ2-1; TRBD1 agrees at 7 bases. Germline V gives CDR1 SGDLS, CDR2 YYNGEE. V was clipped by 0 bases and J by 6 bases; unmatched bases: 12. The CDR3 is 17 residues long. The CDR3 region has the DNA TGTGCCAGCAGCGTAGGTCCCCGGGCAGGGGGTATCAATGAGCAGTTCTTC. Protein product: CASSVGPRAGGINEQFF.

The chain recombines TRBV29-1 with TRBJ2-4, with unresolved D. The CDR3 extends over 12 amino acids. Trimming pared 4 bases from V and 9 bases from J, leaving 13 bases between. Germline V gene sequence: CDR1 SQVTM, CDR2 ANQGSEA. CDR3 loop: CSVVPSESIQYF. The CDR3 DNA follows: TGCAGCGTTGTCCCCTCTGAATCCATTCAGTACTTC.

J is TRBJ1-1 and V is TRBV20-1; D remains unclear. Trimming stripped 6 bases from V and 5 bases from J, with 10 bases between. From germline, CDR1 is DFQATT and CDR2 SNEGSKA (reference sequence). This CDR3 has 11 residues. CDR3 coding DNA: TGCAGTGCCGAGGCGTGGACTGAAGCTTTCTTT. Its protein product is CSAEAWTEAFF.

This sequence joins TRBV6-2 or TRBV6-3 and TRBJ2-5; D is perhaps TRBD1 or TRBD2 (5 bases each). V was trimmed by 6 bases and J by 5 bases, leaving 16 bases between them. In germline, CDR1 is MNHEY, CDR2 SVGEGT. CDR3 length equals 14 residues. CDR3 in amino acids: CASRTRWGFETQYF. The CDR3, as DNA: TGTGCCAGCAGAACTAGGTGGGGGTTCGAGACCCAGTACTTC.

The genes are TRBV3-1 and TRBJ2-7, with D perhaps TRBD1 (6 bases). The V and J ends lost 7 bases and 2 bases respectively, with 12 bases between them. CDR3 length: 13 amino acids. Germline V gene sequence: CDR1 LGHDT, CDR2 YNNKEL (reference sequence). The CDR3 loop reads CASTHRETYEQYF. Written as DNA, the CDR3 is TGTGCCAGCACCCACAGGGAAACCTACGAGCAGTACTTC.

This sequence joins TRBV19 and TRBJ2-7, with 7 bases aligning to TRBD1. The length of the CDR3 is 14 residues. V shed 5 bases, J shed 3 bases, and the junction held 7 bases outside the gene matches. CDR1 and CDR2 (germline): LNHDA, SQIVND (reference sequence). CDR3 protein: CASSPSDRHYEQYF. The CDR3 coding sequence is TGTGCCAGTAGTCCTTCGGACAGGCACTACGAGCAGTACTTC. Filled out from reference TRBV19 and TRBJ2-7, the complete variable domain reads DGGITQSPKYLFRKEGQNVTLSCEQNLNHDAMYWYRQDPGQGLRLIYYSQIVNDFQKGDIAEGYSVSREKKESFPLTVTSAQKNPTAFYLCASSPSDRHYEQYFGPGTRLTVT.

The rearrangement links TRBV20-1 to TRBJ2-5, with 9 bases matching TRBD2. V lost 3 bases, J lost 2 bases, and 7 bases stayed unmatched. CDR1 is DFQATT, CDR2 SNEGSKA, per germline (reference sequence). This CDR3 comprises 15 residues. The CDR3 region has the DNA TGCAGTGCTAGCCCCCTAGCGGGACCACAAGAGACCCAGTACTTC. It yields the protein CSASPLAGPQETQYF.

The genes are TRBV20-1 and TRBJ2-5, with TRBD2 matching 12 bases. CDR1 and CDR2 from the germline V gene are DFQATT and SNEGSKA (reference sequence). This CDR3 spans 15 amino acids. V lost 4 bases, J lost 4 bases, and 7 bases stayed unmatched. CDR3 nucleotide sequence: TGCAGTGCTATACGACTAGCGGGGGATGGAGAGACCCAGTACTTC. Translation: CSAIRLAGDGETQYF.

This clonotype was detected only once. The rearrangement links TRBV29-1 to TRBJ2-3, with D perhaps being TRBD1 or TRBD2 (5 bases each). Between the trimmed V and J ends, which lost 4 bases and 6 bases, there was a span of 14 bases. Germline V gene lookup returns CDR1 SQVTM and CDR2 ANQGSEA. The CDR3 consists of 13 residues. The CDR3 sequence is CSVGGASGDTQYF. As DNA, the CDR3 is TGCAGCGTTGGGGGCGCGTCGGGGGATACGCAGTATTTT.

CDR3 loop: CAWKGGNGYTF. For the CDR3, the DNA is TGTGCCTGGAAAGGGGGCAATGGCTACACCTTC. The V and J genes are TRBV30 and TRBJ1-2; 7 bases agree with TRBD1. With 4 bases clipped from V and 6 bases from J, the junction kept 2 bases outside the gene matches. CDR1 GTSNPN and CDR2 SVGIG come from the germline V gene (reference sequence). CDR3 size: 11 residues.

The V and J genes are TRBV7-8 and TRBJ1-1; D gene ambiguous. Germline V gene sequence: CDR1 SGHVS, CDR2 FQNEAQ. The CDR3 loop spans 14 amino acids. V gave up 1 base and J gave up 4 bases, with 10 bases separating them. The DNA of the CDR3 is TGTGCCAGCAGCTTAGGAGGGCCACCCACTGAAGCTTTCTTT. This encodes CASSLGGPPTEAFF.

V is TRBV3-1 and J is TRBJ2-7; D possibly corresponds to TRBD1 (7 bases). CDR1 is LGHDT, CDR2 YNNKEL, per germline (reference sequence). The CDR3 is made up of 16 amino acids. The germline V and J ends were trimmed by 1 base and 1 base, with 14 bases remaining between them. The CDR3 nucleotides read TGTGCCAGCAGCCAAGGGGCACAGGGGAGGTCCTACGAGCAGTACTTC. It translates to CASSQGAQGRSYEQYF.

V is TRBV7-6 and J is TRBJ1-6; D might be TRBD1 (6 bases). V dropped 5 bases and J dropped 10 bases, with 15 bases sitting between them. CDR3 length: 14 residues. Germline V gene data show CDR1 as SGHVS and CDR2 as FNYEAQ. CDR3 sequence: CASSHGGAGSPLHF. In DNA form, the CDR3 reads TGTGCCAGCAGCCACGGGGGCGCCGGCTCACCCCTCCACTTT.

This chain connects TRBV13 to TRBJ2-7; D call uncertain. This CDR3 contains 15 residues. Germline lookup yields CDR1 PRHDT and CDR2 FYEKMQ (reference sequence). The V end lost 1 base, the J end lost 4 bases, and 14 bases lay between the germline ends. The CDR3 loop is CASSLVRDKSYEQYF. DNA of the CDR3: TGTGCCAGCAGCTTAGTCCGAGACAAATCTTACGAGCAGTACTTC.